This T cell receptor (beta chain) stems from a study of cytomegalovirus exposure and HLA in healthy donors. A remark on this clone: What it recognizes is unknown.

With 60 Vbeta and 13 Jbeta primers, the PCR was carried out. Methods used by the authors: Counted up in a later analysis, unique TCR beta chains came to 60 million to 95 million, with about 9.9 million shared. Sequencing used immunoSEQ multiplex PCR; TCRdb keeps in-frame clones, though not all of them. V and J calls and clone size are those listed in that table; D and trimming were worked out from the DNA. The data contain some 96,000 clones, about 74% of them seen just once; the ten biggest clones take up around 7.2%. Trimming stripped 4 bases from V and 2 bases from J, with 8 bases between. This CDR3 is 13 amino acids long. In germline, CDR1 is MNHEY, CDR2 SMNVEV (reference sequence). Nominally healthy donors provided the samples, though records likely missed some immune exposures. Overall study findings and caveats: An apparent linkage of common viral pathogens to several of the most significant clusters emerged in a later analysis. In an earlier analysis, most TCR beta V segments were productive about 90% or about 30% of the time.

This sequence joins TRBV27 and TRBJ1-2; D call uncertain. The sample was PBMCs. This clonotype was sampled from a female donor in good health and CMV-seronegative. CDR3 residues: CASSSGLNYGYTF. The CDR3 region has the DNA TGTGCCAGCAGTTCAGGTTTGAACTATGGCTACACCTTC.